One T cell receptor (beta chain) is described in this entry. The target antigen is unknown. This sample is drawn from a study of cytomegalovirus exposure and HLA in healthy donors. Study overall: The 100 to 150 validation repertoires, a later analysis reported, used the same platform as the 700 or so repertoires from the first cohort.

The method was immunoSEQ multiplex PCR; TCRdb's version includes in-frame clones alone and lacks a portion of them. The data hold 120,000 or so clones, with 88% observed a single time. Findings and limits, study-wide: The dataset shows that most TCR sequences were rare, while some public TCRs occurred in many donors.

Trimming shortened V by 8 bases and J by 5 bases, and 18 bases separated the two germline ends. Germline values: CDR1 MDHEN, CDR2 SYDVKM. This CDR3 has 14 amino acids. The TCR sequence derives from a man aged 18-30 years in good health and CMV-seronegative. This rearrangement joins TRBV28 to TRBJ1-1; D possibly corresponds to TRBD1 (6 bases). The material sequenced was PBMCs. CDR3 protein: CASGDRPLGTEAFF. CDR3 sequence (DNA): TGTGCCAGCGGTGACAGGCCCCTGGGGACTGAAGCTTTCTTT.